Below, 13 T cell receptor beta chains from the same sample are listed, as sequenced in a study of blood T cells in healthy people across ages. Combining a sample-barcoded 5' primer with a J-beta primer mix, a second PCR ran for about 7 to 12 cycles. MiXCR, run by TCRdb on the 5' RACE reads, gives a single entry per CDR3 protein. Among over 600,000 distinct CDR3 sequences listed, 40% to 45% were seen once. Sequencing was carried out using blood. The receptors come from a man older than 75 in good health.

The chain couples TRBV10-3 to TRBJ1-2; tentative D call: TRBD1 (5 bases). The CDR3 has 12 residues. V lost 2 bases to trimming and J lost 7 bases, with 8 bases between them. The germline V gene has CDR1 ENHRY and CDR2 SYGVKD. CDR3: CAISEQGGGYTF. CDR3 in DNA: TGTGCCATCAGTGAGCAGGGAGGTGGCTACACCTTC.

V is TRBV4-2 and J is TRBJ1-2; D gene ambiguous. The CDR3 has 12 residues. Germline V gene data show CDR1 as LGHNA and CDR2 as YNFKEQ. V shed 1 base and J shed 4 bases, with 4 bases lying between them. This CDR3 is CASSQGVYGYTF. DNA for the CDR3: TGTGCCAGCAGCCAAGGCGTCTATGGCTACACCTTC.

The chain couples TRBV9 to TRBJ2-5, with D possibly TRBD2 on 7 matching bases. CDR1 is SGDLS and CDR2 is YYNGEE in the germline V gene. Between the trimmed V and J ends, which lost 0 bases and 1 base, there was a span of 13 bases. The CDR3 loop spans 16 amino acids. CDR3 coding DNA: TGTGCCAGCAGCGTAGGGGGAGGGGGGCCCCAAGAGACCCAGTACTTC. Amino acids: CASSVGGGGPQETQYF.

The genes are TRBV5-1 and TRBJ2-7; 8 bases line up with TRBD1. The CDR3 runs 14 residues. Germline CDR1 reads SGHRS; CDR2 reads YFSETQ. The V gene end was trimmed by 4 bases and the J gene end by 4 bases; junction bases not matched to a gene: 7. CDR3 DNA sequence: TGCGCCAGCAGCCACAGGGACAGGCGATACGAGCAGTACTTC. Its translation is CASSHRDRRYEQYF. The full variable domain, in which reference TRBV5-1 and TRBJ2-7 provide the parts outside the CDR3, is KAGVTQTPRYLIKTRGQQVTLSCSPISGHRSVSWYQQTPGQGLQFLFEYFSETQRNKGNFPGRFSGRQFSNSRSEMNVSTLELGDSALYLCASSHRDRRYEQYFGPGTRLTVT.

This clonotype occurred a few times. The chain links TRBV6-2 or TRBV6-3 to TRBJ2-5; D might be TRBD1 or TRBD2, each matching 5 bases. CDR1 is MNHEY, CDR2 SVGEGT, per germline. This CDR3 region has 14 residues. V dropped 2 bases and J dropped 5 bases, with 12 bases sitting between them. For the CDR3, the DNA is TGTGCCAGCAGTTACGAGGGACCTCAGGAGACCCAGTACTTC. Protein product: CASSYEGPQETQYF.

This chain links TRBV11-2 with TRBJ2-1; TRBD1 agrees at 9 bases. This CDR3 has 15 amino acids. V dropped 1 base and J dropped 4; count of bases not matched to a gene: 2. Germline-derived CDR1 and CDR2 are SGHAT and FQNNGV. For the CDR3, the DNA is TGTGCCAGCAGCTTAGTCGGGACAGGGTACAATGAGCAGTTCTTC. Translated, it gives CASSLVGTGYNEQFF.

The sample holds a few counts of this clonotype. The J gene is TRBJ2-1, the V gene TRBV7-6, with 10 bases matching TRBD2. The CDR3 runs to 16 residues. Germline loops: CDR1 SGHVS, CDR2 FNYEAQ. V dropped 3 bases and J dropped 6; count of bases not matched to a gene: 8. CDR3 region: CASSLELAGLSNEQFF. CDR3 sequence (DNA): TGTGCCAGCAGCTTGGAACTAGCGGGACTGAGCAATGAGCAGTTCTTC.

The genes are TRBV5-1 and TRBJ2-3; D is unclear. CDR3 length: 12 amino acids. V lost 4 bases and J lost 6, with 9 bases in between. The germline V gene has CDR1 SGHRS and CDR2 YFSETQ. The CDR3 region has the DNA TGCGCCAGCAGCCCCTTCCCTGATACGCAGTATTTT. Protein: CASSPFPDTQYF.

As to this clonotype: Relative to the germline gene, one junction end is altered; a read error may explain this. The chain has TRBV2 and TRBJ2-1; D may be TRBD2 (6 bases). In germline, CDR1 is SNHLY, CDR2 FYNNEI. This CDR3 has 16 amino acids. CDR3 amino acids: CASSEPGGASCNEQFF. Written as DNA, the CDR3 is TGTGCCAGCAGTGAACCGGGCGGGGCCTCCTGCAATGAGCAGTTCTTC.

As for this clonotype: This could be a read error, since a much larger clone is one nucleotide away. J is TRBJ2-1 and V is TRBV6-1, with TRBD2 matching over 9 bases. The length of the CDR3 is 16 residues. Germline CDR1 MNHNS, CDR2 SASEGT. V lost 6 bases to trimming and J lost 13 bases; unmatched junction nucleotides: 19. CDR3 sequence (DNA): TGTGCCAGCAGCATGCGGGAGGGCCGGATGCAAGAGACCCAGTTCTTC. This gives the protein CASSMREGRMQETQFF.

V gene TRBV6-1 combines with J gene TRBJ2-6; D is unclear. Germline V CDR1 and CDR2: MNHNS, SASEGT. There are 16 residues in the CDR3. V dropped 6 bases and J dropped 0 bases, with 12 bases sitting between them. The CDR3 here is CASSGMSVSGANVLTF. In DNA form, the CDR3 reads TGTGCCAGCAGCGGAATGTCGGTCTCTGGGGCCAACGTCCTGACTTTC.

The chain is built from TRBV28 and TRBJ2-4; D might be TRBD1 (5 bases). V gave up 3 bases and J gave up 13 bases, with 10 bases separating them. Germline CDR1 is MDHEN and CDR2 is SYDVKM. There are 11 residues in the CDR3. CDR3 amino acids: CASSFRVQQYF. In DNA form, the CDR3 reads TGTGCCAGCAGTTTCAGGGTTCAACAGTACTTC. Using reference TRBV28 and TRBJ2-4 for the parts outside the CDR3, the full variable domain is DVKVTQSSRYLVKRTGEKVFLECVQDMDHENMFWYRQDPGLGLRLIYFSYDVKMKEKGDIPEGYSVSREKKERFSLILESASTNQTSMYLCASSFRVQQYFGAGTRLSVL.

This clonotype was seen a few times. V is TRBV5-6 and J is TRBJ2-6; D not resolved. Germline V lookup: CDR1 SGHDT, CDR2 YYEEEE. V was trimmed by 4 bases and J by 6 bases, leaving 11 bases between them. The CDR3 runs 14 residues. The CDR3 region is CASSGGFEANVLTF. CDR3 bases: TGTGCCAGCAGCGGCGGATTTGAGGCCAACGTCCTGACTTTC.